This TCR beta chain originates from a study of T cells in localized non-small cell lung cancer. A few counts support this clone. There are 17 residues in the CDR3. Germline CDR1 and CDR2: GTSNPN and SVGIG (reference sequence). V was shortened by 3 bases and J by 0 bases, with 17 bases between the two germline ends. The repertoire was sequenced with immunoSEQ multiplex PCR; TCRdb's copy has only in-frame clones and lacks some. Altogether 750 to 1,000 clones are present, 19% being singletons, with the ten largest covering roughly 19%. This chain uses TRBV30 with TRBJ2-2; D possibly matches TRBD1 or TRBD2 (5 bases each). The material was normal lung tissue next to the tumor, obtained before any cancer treatment. The sequence derives from a female donor at least 60 years old with stage II squamous cell lung carcinoma. CDR3 sequence (DNA): TGTGCCTGGAGCCATCCTGAGGGGAGCCCGAACACCGGGGAGCTGTTTTTT. Amino acid sequence: CAWSHPEGSPNTGELFF. The entire variable domain, with the rest obtained from reference TRBV30 and TRBJ2-2, is as follows: SQTIHQWPATLVQPVGSPLSLECTVEGTSNPNLYWYRQAAGRGLQLLFYSVGIGQISSEVPQNLSASRPQDRQFILSSKKLLLSDSGFYLCAWSHPEGSPNTGELFFGEGSRLTVL.